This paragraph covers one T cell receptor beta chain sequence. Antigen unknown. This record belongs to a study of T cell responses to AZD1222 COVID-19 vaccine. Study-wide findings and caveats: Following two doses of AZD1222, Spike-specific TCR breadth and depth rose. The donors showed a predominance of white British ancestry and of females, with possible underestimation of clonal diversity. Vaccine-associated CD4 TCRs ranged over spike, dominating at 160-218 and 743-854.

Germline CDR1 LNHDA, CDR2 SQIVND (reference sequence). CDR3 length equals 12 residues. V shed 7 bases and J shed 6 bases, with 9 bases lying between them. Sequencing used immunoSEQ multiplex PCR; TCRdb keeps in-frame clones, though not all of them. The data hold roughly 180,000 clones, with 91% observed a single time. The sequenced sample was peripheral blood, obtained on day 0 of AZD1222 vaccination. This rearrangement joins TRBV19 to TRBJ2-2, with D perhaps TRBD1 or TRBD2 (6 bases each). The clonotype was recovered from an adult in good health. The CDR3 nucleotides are TGTGCCAGTAACAGGGAGGCCGGGGAGCTGTTTTTT. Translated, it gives CASNREAGELFF.